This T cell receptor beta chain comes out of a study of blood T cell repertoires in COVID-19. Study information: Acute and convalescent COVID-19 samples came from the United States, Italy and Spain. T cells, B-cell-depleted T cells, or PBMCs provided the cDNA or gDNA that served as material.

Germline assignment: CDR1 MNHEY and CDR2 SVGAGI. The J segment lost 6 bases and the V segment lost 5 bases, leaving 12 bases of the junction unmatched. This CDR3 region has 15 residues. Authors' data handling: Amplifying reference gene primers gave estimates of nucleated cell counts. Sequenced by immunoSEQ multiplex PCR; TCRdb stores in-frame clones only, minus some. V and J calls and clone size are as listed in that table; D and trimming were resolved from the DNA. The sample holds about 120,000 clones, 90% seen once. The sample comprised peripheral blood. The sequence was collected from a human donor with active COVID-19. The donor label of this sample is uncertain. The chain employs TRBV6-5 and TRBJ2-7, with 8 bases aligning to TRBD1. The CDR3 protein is CASSPLDRAPGEQYF. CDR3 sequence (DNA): TGTGCCAGCAGTCCCCTGGACAGGGCACCGGGCGAGCAGTACTTC.